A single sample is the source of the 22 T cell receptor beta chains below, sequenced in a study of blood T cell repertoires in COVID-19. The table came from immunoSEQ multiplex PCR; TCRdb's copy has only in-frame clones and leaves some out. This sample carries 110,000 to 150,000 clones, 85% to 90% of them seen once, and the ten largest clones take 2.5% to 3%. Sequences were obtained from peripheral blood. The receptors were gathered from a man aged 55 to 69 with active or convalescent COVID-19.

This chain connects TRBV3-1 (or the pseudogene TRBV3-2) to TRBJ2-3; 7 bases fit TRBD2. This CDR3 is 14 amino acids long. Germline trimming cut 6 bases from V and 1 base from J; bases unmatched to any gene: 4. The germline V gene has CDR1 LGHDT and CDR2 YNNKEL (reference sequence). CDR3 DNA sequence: TGTGCCAGCAGGCCTAGCGGAGGCACAGATACGCAGTATTTT. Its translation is CASRPSGGTDTQYF.

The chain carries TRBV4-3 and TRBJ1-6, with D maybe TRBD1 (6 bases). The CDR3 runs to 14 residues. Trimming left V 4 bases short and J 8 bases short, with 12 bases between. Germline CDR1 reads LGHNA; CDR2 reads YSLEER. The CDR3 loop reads CASSLSAGDSPLHF. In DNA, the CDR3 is TGCGCCAGCAGCCTCTCGGCAGGGGATTCACCCCTCCACTTT.

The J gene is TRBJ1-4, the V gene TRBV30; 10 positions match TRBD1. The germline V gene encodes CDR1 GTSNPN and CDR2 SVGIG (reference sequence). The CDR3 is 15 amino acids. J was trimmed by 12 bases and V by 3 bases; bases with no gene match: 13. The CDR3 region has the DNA TGTGCCTGGAGGACAGGGGGCGCCTCAAGGGGGGAACTGTTTTTT. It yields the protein CAWRTGGASRGELFF.

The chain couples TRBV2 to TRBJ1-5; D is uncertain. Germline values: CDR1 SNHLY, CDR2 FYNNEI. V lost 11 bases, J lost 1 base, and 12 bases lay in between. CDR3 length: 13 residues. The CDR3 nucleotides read TGTGCCTCCCGATATGAGAGCAATCAGCCCCAGCATTTT. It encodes CASRYESNQPQHF.

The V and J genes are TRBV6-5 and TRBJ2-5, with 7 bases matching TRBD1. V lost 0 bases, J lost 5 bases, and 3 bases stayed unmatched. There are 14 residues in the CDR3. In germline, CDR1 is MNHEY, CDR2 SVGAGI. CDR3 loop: CASSYSGGGETQYF. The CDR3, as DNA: TGTGCCAGCAGTTACTCAGGGGGCGGGGAGACCCAGTACTTC.

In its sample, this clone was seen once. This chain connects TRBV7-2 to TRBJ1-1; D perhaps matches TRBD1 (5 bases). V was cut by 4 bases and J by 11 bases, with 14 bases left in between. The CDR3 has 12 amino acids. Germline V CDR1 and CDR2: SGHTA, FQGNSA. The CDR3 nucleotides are TGTGCCAGCAGCTCCGGTAGGGGTAGGGCTTTCTTT. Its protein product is CASSSGRGRAFF.

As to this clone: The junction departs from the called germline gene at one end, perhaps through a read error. The CDR3 nucleotides are TGTGCCCGCAGTAAACGACAGGGGGGGAACACTGAAGCTTTCTTT. Amino acids: CARSKRQGGNTEAFF. V usage is TRBV6-5 and J usage is TRBJ1-1; the match to TRBD1 covers 9 bases. CDR3 size: 15 residues. Per germline, CDR1 MNHEY and CDR2 SVGAGI.

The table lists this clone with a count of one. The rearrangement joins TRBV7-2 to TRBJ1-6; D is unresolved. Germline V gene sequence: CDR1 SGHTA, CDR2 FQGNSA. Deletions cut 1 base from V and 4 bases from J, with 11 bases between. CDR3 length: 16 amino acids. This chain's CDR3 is CASSLVWQAYNSPLHF. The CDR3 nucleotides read TGTGCCAGCAGCTTAGTCTGGCAGGCTTATAATTCACCCCTCCACTTT. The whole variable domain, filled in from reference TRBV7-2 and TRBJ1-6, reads GAGVSQSPSNKVTEKGKDVELRCDPISGHTALYWYRQSLGQGLEFLIYFQGNSAPDKSGLPSDRFSAERTGGSVSTLTIQRTQQEDSAVYLCASSLVWQAYNSPLHFGNGTRLTVT.

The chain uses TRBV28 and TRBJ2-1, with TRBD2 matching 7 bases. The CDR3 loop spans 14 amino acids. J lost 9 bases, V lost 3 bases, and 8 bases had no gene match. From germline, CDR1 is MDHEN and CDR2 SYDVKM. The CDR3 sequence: CASSLVGGPGEQFF. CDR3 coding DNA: TGTGCCAGCAGTTTGGTGGGAGGGCCTGGTGAGCAGTTCTTC. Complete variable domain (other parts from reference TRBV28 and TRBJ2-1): DVKVTQSSRYLVKRTGEKVFLECVQDMDHENMFWYRQDPGLGLRLIYFSYDVKMKEKGDIPEGYSVSREKKERFSLILESASTNQTSMYLCASSLVGGPGEQFFGPGTRLTVL.

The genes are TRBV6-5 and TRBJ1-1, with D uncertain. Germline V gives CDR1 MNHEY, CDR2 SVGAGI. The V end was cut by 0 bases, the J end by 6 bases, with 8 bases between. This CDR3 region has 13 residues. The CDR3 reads CASSYSPYAEAFF. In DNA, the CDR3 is TGTGCCAGCAGTTACTCACCCTATGCTGAAGCTTTCTTT.

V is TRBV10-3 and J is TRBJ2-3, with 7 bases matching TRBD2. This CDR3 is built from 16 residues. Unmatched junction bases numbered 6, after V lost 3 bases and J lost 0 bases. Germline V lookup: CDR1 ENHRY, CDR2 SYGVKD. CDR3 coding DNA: TGTGCCATCAGTGAAGTCCCTAGCGGTAGCACAGATACGCAGTATTTT. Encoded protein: CAISEVPSGSTDTQYF.

The CDR3 DNA sequence: TGTGCCAGCAGTCGAGGGAAATTGAACACTGAAGCTTTCTTT. This gives the protein CASSRGKLNTEAFF. V gene TRBV6-5 combines with J gene TRBJ1-1; D is undetermined. The V end lost 5 bases, the J end lost 0 bases, and 10 bases lay between the germline ends. The CDR3 covers 14 residues. Germline-derived CDR1 and CDR2 are MNHEY and SVGAGI.

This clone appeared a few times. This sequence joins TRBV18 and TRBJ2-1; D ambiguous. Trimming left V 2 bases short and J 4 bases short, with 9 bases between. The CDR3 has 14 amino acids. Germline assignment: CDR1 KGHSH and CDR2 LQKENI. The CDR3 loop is CASSPFNGYNEQFF. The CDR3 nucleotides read TGTGCCAGCTCACCATTCAACGGGTACAATGAGCAGTTCTTC.

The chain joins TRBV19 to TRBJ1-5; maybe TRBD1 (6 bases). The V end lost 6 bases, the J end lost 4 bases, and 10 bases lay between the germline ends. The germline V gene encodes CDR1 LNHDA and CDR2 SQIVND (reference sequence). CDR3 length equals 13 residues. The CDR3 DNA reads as TGTGCCAGTAGCCGGGACAAGAATCAGCCCCAGCATTTT. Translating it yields CASSRDKNQPQHF.

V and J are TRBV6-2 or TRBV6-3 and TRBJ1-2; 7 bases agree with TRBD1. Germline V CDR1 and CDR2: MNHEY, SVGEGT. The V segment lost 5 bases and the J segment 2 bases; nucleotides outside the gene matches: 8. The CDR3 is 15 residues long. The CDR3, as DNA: TGTGCCAGCAGTGACACACCACAGGGGAACTATGGCTACACCTTC. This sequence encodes CASSDTPQGNYGYTF.

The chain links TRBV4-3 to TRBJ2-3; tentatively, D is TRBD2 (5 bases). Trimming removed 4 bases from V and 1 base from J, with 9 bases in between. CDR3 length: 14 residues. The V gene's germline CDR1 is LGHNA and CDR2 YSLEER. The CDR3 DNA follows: TGCGCCAGCAGCCTAGGAGCGGGCACAGATACGCAGTATTTT. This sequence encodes CASSLGAGTDTQYF.

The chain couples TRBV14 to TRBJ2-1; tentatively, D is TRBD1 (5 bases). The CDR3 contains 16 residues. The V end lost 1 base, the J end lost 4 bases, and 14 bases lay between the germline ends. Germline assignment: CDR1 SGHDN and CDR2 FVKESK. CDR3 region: CASSQVGTGEYNEQFF. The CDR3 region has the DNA TGTGCCAGCAGCCAAGTTGGAACAGGCGAGTACAATGAGCAGTTCTTC.

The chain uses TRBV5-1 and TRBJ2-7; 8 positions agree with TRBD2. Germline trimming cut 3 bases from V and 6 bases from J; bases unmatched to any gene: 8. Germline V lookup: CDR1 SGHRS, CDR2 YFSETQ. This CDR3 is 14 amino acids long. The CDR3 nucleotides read TGCGCCAGCAGCTCGGTAGCGGGATGGGTCGAGCAGTACTTC. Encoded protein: CASSSVAGWVEQYF.

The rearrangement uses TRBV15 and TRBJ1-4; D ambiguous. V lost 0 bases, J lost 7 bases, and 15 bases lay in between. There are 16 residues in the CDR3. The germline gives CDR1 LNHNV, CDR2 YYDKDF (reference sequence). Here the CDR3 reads CATSRDSGLVIEKLFF. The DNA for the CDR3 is TGTGCCACCAGCAGAGACTCGGGTCTCGTAATTGAAAAACTGTTTTTT.

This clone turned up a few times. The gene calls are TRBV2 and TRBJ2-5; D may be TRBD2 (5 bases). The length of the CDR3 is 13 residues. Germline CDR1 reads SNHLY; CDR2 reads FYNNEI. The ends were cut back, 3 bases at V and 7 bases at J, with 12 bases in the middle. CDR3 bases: TGTGCCAGCAGTGAGACGGTCCGGGGGACCCAGTACTTC. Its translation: CASSETVRGTQYF.

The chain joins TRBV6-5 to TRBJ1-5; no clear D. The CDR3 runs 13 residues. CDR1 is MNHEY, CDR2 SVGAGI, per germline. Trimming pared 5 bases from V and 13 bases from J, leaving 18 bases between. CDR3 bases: TGTGCCAGCAGTCCTGGCGAGGCCCATATACAGCATTTT. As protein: CASSPGEAHIQHF.

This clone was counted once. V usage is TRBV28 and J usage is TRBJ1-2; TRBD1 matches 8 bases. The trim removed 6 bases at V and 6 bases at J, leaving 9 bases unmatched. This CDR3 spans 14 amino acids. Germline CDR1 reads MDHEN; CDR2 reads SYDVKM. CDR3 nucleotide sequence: TGTGCCAGCAGCCAATTCCAGGGGGCCAATGGCTACACCTTC. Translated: CASSQFQGANGYTF.